The 11 T cell receptor beta chains below were found in one sample sequenced in a study of neurological immune-mediated disorders. MiXCR, run by TCRdb on the 5' RACE reads, gives a single entry per CDR3 protein. This table has tens of thousands of distinct CDR3 sequences, 24% appearing once. Time point indicated: technical triplicate 2. The sequenced material came from PBMCs. The receptors derive from a man between 60 and 70 years old with HTLV-1-associated myelopathy (HAM/TSP).

This clonotype has at least ten counts. The chain couples TRBV20-1 to TRBJ2-3; D is unresolved. The CDR3 extends over 13 amino acids. V was pared by 0 bases and J by 2 bases, with 6 bases between. Looked up from germline, CDR1 is DFQATT and CDR2 is SNEGSKA (reference sequence). Here the CDR3 reads CSARDTATDTQYF. CDR3 DNA: TGCAGTGCTAGAGATACAGCCACAGATACGCAGTATTTT.

This clonotype was counted at least ten times. The V call is TRBV5-1, the J call TRBJ2-1; D perhaps matches TRBD1 (6 bases). Trimming took off 0 bases at V and 9 bases at J, with 10 bases between the two ends. The germline V gene has CDR1 SGHRS and CDR2 YFSETQ. This CDR3 is 13 amino acids long. The CDR3 coding sequence is TGCGCCAGCAGCTTGGGAGGGACAACTGAGCAGTTCTTC. Its protein product is CASSLGGTTEQFF.

This clonotype showed up many times. The chain couples TRBV6-6 to TRBJ2-1, with 8 bases aligning to TRBD2. Germline V gene lookup returns CDR1 MNHNY and CDR2 SVGAGI (reference sequence). Unmatched junction bases numbered 4, after V lost 7 bases and J lost 2 bases. The CDR3 loop spans 14 amino acids. The DNA of the CDR3 is TGTGCCAGCACCTTAGCGGGACCCTACAATGAGCAGTTCTTC. Its protein product is CASTLAGPYNEQFF.

The chain recombines TRBV29-1 with TRBJ2-1, with D hard to call. The V and J ends lost 1 base and 12 bases respectively, with 16 bases between them. The CDR3 totals 13 residues. Germline CDR1 is SQVTM and CDR2 is ANQGSEA. CDR3 region: CSVEVATGGRQFF. As DNA, the CDR3 is TGCAGCGTTGAAGTGGCTACCGGTGGTCGGCAGTTCTTC.

The rearrangement joins TRBV9 to TRBJ2-1, with 9 bases fitting TRBD2. With V trimmed by 7 bases and J by 0 bases, 14 bases remained unmatched. Germline V gene data show CDR1 as SGDLS and CDR2 as YYNGEE. The CDR3 consists of 18 residues. CDR3 sequence (DNA): TGTGCCAGCGGCCTCGGCGCGGGAGGGGGAAGCTCCTACAATGAGCAGTTCTTC. The encoded protein is CASGLGAGGGSSYNEQFF.

This clonotype was recorded at least ten times. This chain joins TRBV20-1 and TRBJ2-7; D possibly uses TRBD1 or TRBD2 (5 bases each). V lost 6 bases to trimming and J lost 0 bases, with 9 bases between them. The length of the CDR3 is 12 residues. Per germline, CDR1 DFQATT and CDR2 SNEGSKA (reference sequence). The CDR3 is CSAPGPSYEQYF. The CDR3 bases are TGCAGTGCCCCGGGGCCCTCCTACGAGCAGTACTTC.

The J gene is TRBJ1-2, the V gene TRBV20-1, with no clear D. In germline, CDR1 is DFQATT, CDR2 SNEGSKA (reference sequence). The V end was cut by 0 bases, the J end by 8 bases, with 10 bases between. CDR3 size: 12 residues. The CDR3 reads CSARERVRGYTF. In DNA form, the CDR3 reads TGCAGTGCTAGAGAAAGGGTAAGGGGCTACACCTTC.

CDR3 protein: CASSSPHDGTEAFF. The DNA of the CDR3 is TGTGCCAGCAGCTCGCCCCATGACGGCACTGAAGCTTTCTTT. This sequence joins TRBV3-1 and TRBJ1-1; D is ambiguous. The CDR3 runs 14 residues. V gave up 5 bases and J gave up 4 bases, with 14 bases separating them. Germline CDR1 LGHDT, CDR2 YNNKEL (reference sequence).

This clonotype has at least ten counts. The chain's CDR3 is CAINPQGMNTEAFF. The CDR3 nucleotides are TGTGCCATCAACCCCCAGGGGATGAACACTGAAGCTTTCTTT. The chain employs TRBV10-3 and TRBJ1-1; TRBD1 is a possible D gene (6 bases). CDR3 size: 14 residues. Deletions cut 7 bases from V and 0 bases from J, with 12 bases between. Germline assignment: CDR1 ENHRY and CDR2 SYGVKD.

This chain joins TRBV7-3 and TRBJ2-3; either TRBD1 or TRBD2 may supply D (5 bases each). V was trimmed by 5 bases and J by 2 bases, leaving 14 bases between them. CDR1 and CDR2 (germline): SGHTA, FQGTGA. This CDR3 region has 15 residues. The CDR3 DNA is TGTGCCAGCAGCACCAGGGCGGGTTACACAGATACGCAGTATTTT. Translation gives CASSTRAGYTDTQYF. Using reference TRBV7-3 and TRBJ2-3 for the parts outside the CDR3, the full variable domain is GAGVSQTPSNKVTEKGKYVELRCDPISGHTALYWYRQSLGQGPEFLIYFQGTGAADDSGLPNDRFFAVRPEGSVSTLKIQRTERGDSAVYLCASSTRAGYTDTQYFGPGTRLTVL.

This clonotype was counted at least ten times. The genes are TRBV7-8 and TRBJ1-2, with D unresolved. The germline V gene encodes CDR1 SGHVS and CDR2 FQNEAQ. The V gene lost 4 bases and the J gene lost 1 base, with 10 bases spanning the gap. The length of the CDR3 is 14 residues. The CDR3 region has the DNA TGTGCCAGCAGCTCAAGGAGGGATAACTATGGCTACACCTTC. Translating gives CASSSRRDNYGYTF. Based on the CDR3 plus reference TRBV7-8 and TRBJ1-2, the full variable domain is GAGVSQSPRYKVAKRGQDVALRCDPISGHVSLFWYQQALGQGPEFLTYFQNEAQLDKSGLPSDRFFAERPEGSVSTLKIQRTQQEDSAVYLCASSSRRDNYGYTFGSGTRLTVV.